The rows below give T cell receptor beta chains drawn from one sample of a study of blood T cell repertoires in COVID-19. The table came from immunoSEQ multiplex PCR; TCRdb's copy has only in-frame clones and leaves some out. Among 200,000 to 250,000 clones listed, around 90% were seen once. The sequencing sample was made of PBMCs or T cells enriched from blood (not recorded which). The origin of the receptors is a man aged 45-65 years who had been exposed to COVID-19. The CDR3 runs from the conserved cysteine through the conserved F or W. The order of the fields is D gene, clone size, J gene, V gene, CDR3 DNA, CDR3 protein. D genes are given only for firm matches. Some rows have no size entry. The others give once, few or many, or a class for an expanded clone.

TRBD1 | - | TRBJ1-2 | TRBV5-1 | TGCGCCAGCAGCACTGAACCGGGACAGGGTCTGTGGGGCTACACCTTC | CASSTEPGQGLWGYTF
- | once | TRBJ2-6 | TRBV18 | TGTGCCAGCTCACCTCAAACAGGCTCTGGGGCCAACGTCCTGACTTTC | CASSPQTGSGANVLTF
- | - | TRBJ1-5 | TRBV27 | TGTGCCAGCAGTTTCGGGGGTAGCAATCAGCCCCAGCATTTT | CASSFGGSNQPQHF
- | once | TRBJ1-2 | TRBV28 | TGTGCCAGCAGTTTCCCGGGTTCCGGTGGCTACACCTTC | CASSFPGSGGYTF
- | once | TRBJ2-3 | TRBV5-5 | TGTGCCAGCAGCCCTGGACTGTCTTACACAGATACGCAGTATTTT | CASSPGLSYTDTQYF
TRBD1 | once | TRBJ1-4 | TRBV25-1 | TGTGCCAGCAGTCGACAGGGAGGTGAAAAACTGTTTTTT | CASSRQGGEKLFF
TRBD2 | - | TRBJ2-3 | TRBV29-1 | TGCAGCGTTGAAAAGCCTATAGCGGGACTCCAAGATACGCAGTATTTT | CSVEKPIAGLQDTQYF
- | - | TRBJ1-2 | TRBV9 | TGTGCCAGCAGCGTCCGCGGGGGGGGCTACACCTTC | CASSVRGGGYTF
- | - | TRBJ2-7 | TRBV6-5 | TGTGCCAGCAGTACACAATCCTACGAGCAGTACTTC | CASSTQSYEQYF
TRBD2 | - | TRBJ2-3 | TRBV2 | TGTGCCAGCAGCGCGGTGGGACTAGCGGGAGGGCCGGACACAGATACGCAGTATTTT | CASSAVGLAGGPDTDTQYF
- | - | TRBJ1-4 | TRBV29-1 | TGCAGCGCAGAGGGGGGGGATGAAAAACTGTTTTTT | CSAEGGDEKLFF
TRBD2 | - | TRBJ2-7 | TRBV2 | TGTGCCAGCAGTGTTAGCGGGGGGGCCGACTCCTACGAGCAGTACTTC | CASSVSGGADSYEQYF
TRBD1 | - | TRBJ1-3 | TRBV19 | TGTGCCAGTGCTAAAGACAGGGTTGCTGGAAACACCATATATTTT | CASAKDRVAGNTIYF
- | - | TRBJ1-1 | TRBV27 | TGTGCCAGCAGCCGGGGAGGAAAGAACACTGAAGCTTTCTTT | CASSRGGKNTEAFF
TRBD1 | - | TRBJ2-5 | TRBV2 | TGTGCCAGCAGTATACAGGGGTTAGAAGAGACCCAGTACTTC | CASSIQGLEETQYF
- | - | TRBJ1-1 | TRBV3-1/TRBV3-2 | TGTGCCAGCAGCCAAGGACAGGCAGACACTGAAGCTTTCTTT | CASSQGQADTEAFF
TRBD2 | - | TRBJ2-1 | TRBV24-1 | TGTGCCACCAGTGATCCAAGCGGGAGGGCCTACAATGAGCAGTTCTTC | CATSDPSGRAYNEQFF
TRBD1 | - | TRBJ1-2 | TRBV19 | TGTGCCAGTAGTATTGGCGGGACAGGGAACTATGGCTACACCTTC | CASSIGGTGNYGYTF
- | - | TRBJ2-4 | TRBV6-5 | TGTGCCAGCAGGGTGGGGAGGGGGGACATTCAGTACTTC | CASRVGRGDIQYF
- | - | TRBJ1-6 | TRBV28 | TGTGCCAGCAGTTTTCCCACGGACTGGGGGGGTGGTAATTCACCCCTCCACTTT | CASSFPTDWGGGNSPLHF
TRBD1 | - | TRBJ1-2 | TRBV28 | TGTGCCAGCAGGGGGGCCGGGACAGGGTATGGCTACACCTTC | CASRGAGTGYGYTF
- | once | TRBJ1-5 | TRBV5-1 | TGCGCCAGCAGCTTGGAGTCTGGGGCTGGGCCCCAGCATTTT | CASSLESGAGPQHF
TRBD1 | - | TRBJ1-1 | TRBV5-4 | TGTGCCAGCAGCCTCCCCGGGACAGGACTCACTGAAGCTTTCTTT | CASSLPGTGLTEAFF
TRBD2 | - | TRBJ2-3 | TRBV18 | TGTGCCAGCTCCCGGCGGGAGGCTAGCACAGATACGCAGTATTTT | CASSRREASTDTQYF
- | - | TRBJ2-1 | TRBV19 | TGTGCCAGTAGTTCCGCACTTCTAGGCCGGAGCTCCTACAATGAGCAGTTCTTC | CASSSALLGRSSYNEQFF
- | - | TRBJ2-5 | TRBV6-5 | TGTGCCAGCAATCCCCGACGGGGAACAGAGACCCAGTACTTC | CASNPRRGTETQYF
TRBD1 | - | TRBJ2-3 | TRBV2 | TGTGCCAGCAGCCCCCGGACAGGGGGAGCAGATACGCAGTATTTT | CASSPRTGGADTQYF
- | - | TRBJ2-2 | TRBV5-1 | TGCGCCAGCAGCTCTTCCGGGACTCCGAACACCGGGGAGCTGTTTTTT | CASSSSGTPNTGELFF
- | once | TRBJ2-5 | TRBV5-1 | TGCGCCAGCAGCTTGGTCTATGGGGGCGAGGCGGAGACCCAGTACTTC | CASSLVYGGEAETQYF
- | - | TRBJ2-7 | TRBV5-8 | TGTGCCAGCAGCAAAAACAGGCCCTACGAGCAGTACTTC | CASSKNRPYEQYF
TRBD1 | - | TRBJ1-4 | TRBV28 | TGTGCCAGCAGGCGGCAGGGGGCGGAAAAACTGTTTTTT | CASRRQGAEKLFF
- | - | TRBJ1-2 | TRBV18 | TGTGCCAGCTCACCAGAAGTGGGGGGAGAGCTCTATGGCTACACCTTC | CASSPEVGGELYGYTF
TRBD1 | - | TRBJ2-1 | TRBV5-1 | TGCGCCAGCAGCCCCACTGGGACAGGGGGCTACAATGAGCAGTTCTTC | CASSPTGTGGYNEQFF
TRBD2 | - | TRBJ2-2 | TRBV7-6 | TGTGCCAGCAGCTTATTACTAGCGGGGGGGAACACCGGGGAGCTGTTTTTT | CASSLLLAGGNTGELFF
- | - | TRBJ1-2 | TRBV2 | TGTGCCAGCAGTGCGCGGGGGGCCGATGGCTACACCTTC | CASSARGADGYTF
- | - | TRBJ1-5 | TRBV30 | TGTGCCTGGAGTGTTCGAGTCAATAGCAATCAGCCCCAGCATTTT | CAWSVRVNSNQPQHF
- | - | TRBJ1-1 | TRBV6-5 | TGTGCCAGCAGTTACTCGGCCACAATCCCTGAAGCTTTCTTT | CASSYSATIPEAFF
TRBD1 | - | TRBJ1-4 | TRBV5-1 | TGCGCCAGCAGCTTAACAGGGGGAGCCTATGAAAAACTGTTTTTT | CASSLTGGAYEKLFF
TRBD1 | once | TRBJ1-1 | TRBV19 | TGTGCCAGTAGTACCGACAGGGACACTGAAGCTTTCTTT | CASSTDRDTEAFF
TRBD1 | - | TRBJ1-1 | TRBV11-2 | TGTGCCAGCAGCATGACAGGGAGCTCTGAAGCTTTCTTT | CASSMTGSSEAFF
- | - | TRBJ1-1 | TRBV2 | TGTGCCAGCAATCGCAGGGGAAACACTGAAGCTTTCTTT | CASNRRGNTEAFF
TRBD2 | - | TRBJ2-5 | TRBV11-3 | TGTGCCAGCAGGGAACTAGCGGGAGGGTCTCCCCAGTACTTC | CASRELAGGSPQYF
TRBD1 | - | TRBJ2-2 | TRBV5-4 | TGTGCCAGCAGCACCGATCCGGACAGGGTCGATACCGGGGAGCTGTTTTTT | CASSTDPDRVDTGELFF